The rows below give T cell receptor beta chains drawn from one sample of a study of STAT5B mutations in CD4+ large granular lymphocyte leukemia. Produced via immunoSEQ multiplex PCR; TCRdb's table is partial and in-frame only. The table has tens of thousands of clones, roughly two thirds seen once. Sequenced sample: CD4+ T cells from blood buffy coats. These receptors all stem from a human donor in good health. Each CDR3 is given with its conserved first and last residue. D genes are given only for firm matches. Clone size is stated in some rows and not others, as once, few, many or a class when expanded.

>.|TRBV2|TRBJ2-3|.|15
TGTGCCAGCAGCGAAAAGGACTTGCAGGGAGATACGCAGTATTTT
CASSEKDLQGDTQYF
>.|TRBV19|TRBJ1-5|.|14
TGTGCCAGTAGTATGGGGAATAGCAATCAGCCCCAGCATTTT
CASSMGNSNQPQHF
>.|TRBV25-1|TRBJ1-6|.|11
TGTGCCAGCAGCACTTTGGGGCCCCTCCACTTT
CASSTLGPLHF
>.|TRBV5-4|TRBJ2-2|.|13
TGTGCCAGCGGCGGACGGGTGGCCGGGGAGCTGTTTTTT
CASGGRVAGELFF
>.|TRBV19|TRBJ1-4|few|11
TGTGCCAGTAGTTACAGCGAAAAACTGTTTTTT
CASSYSEKLFF
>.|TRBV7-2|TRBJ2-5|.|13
TGTGCCAGCAGTCAAGGGGGTCGGGAGACCCAGTACTTC
CASSQGGRETQYF
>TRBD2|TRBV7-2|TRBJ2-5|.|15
TGTGCCAGCAGCTTAGTAGCGGGGATCCAAGAGACCCAGTACTTC
CASSLVAGIQETQYF
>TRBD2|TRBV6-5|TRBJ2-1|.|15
TGTGCCAGCAGACACGCTAGCGGGGGTACGAGAGAGCAGTTCTTC
CASRHASGGTREQFF
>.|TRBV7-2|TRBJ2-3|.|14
TGTGCCAGCAGCCCCCGGAGAGCGCTGGATACGCAGTATTTT
CASSPRRALDTQYF
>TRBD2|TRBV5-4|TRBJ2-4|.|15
TGTGCCAGCAGCTCCCCCGGGGGGTTGACAGACATTCAGTACTTC
CASSSPGGLTDIQYF
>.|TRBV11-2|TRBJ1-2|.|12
TGTGCCAGCAGATCTTCCTTAATAGGCTACACCTTC
CASRSSLIGYTF
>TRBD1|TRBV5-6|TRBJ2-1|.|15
TGTGCCAGCAGCCCCGGACAGGGACGGGCCCATGAGCAGTTCTTC
CASSPGQGRAHEQFF
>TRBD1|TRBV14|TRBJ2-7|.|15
TGTGCCAGCAGCTATTGGGGACAGAATTCCTACGAGCAGTACTTC
CASSYWGQNSYEQYF
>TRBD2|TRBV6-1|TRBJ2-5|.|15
TGTGCCAGCAGTGTAAGCGGGGGGGCCATTGAGACCCAGTACTTC
CASSVSGGAIETQYF
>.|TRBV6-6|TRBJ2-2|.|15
TGTGCCAGCCGGTCCTTCCCAGAAAACGCCGGGGAGCTGTTTTTT
CASRSFPENAGELFF
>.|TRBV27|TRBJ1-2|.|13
TGTGCCAGCAGTTATTCGGGGGAATATGGCTACACCTTC
CASSYSGEYGYTF